This T cell receptor (beta chain) was obtained from a study of T cell responses to AZD1222 COVID-19 vaccine. Profiling relied on immunoSEQ multiplex PCR, and the TCRdb table lists in-frame clones only, not all of them. Among fewer than 200,000 clones, 90% were seen once, and the ten largest hold 4.3%. Germline assignment: CDR1 MNHEY and CDR2 SVGAGI. The trim removed 10 bases at V and 2 bases at J, leaving 2 bases unmatched. The CDR3 loop spans 12 amino acids. Study-wide findings and caveats: Baseline seropositivity characterized only six AZD1222 recipients. Possibly, clonal diversity was underestimated; donors were largely white British and included more females. Reportedly, nearly half of unique spike TCRs recognized epitopes outside B.1.351/B.1.1.7 mutations. The CD4 TCRs associated with vaccination extended across spike and predominated at 160-218 and 743-854.

To note about this clone: Antigen unknown.

Source: peripheral blood, taken 28 days after the second dose of the MenACWY control vaccine. V gene TRBV6-5 combines with J gene TRBJ1-5, with 7 bases fitting TRBD1. The clonotype comes from an adult who received the MenACWY meningococcal vaccine as a control. CDR3 residues: CATGQGNQPQHF. CDR3 DNA: TGTGCCACCGGACAGGGCAATCAGCCCCAGCATTTT.